This passage covers 17 T cell receptor beta chains from one sample sequenced in a study of beta chain features in type 1 diabetes. Study-wide results and limits: In all four CD4+ subsets, TCRB CDR3 length was significantly, moderately reduced in type 1 diabetes.

What was sequenced were expressed TCRB transcripts, since all of the isolated RNA had been reverse transcribed. Sequencing was performed with immunoSEQ multiplex PCR; in TCRdb, only in-frame clones are kept and a portion is missing. The sample lists a few hundred thousand clones, about 24% occurring once. Antigens for these TCRs are unknown. Sequencing was carried out using naive CD4+ T cells from blood. These TCRs come from a woman aged 25 to 39 with type 1 diabetes.

The CDR3 here is CASRTSGRVYNEQFF. The CDR3 region has the DNA TGTGCCAGCAGGACTAGCGGGAGGGTCTACAATGAGCAGTTCTTC. The rearrangement uses TRBV28 and TRBJ2-1, with 14 bases identical to TRBD2. J gave up 3 bases and V 6 bases, and 1 base lay outside the gene matches. The germline gives CDR1 MDHEN, CDR2 SYDVKM. CDR3 length: 15 residues.

The V call is TRBV27, the J call TRBJ2-3, with 7 nucleotides matching TRBD1. The J segment lost 2 bases and the V segment lost 5 bases, leaving 7 bases of the junction unmatched. Per the germline V gene, CDR1 is MNHEY and CDR2 is SMNVEV (reference sequence). The CDR3 length is 15 residues. The CDR3, as DNA: TGTGCCAGCAGTCGACAGGGATTAATCACAGATACGCAGTATTTT. This sequence encodes CASSRQGLITDTQYF.

This chain links TRBV9 with TRBJ2-3; TRBD1 agrees at 10 bases. The germline V gene encodes CDR1 SGDLS and CDR2 YYNGEE. The CDR3 length is 12 residues. The CDR3 sequence is CAGQGKQDTQYF. The CDR3 region has the DNA TGTGCGGGACAGGGGAAGCAAGATACGCAGTATTTT.

The rearrangement joins TRBV28 to TRBJ2-1, with 7 bases fitting TRBD2. The V gene's germline CDR1 is MDHEN and CDR2 SYDVKM. Trimming removed 6 bases from V and 7 bases from J; junction bases left unmatched: 6. CDR3 length: 13 residues. The CDR3 sequence is CASRDRGGNEQFF. The CDR3 DNA reads TGTGCCAGCAGGGACCGGGGAGGGAATGAGCAGTTCTTC.

This clone has a handful of counts. This sequence joins TRBV29-1 and TRBJ1-1; 8 nucleotides line up with TRBD1. The CDR3 spans 13 residues. Germline CDR1 reads SQVTM; CDR2 reads ANQGSEA. V lost 6 bases and J lost 4; bases outside the gene matches: 7. The DNA of the CDR3 is TGCAGCGTGAGACAGGGGATGGGCACTGAAGCTTTCTTT. This codes for CSVRQGMGTEAFF.

V is TRBV28 and J is TRBJ2-1; 10 bases are a match to TRBD2. The CDR3 extends over 14 amino acids. Germline CDR1 MDHEN, CDR2 SYDVKM. After removal of 10 bases from V and 5 bases from J, the junction contained 8 bases not matched to a gene. CDR3 sequence: CAILAGEFHNEQFF. The CDR3 coding sequence is TGTGCCATTCTAGCGGGAGAGTTCCACAATGAGCAGTTCTTC.

This clone was seen a handful of times. The J gene is TRBJ2-2, the V gene TRBV29-1; D not resolved. The CDR3 covers 11 residues. Germline V gene data show CDR1 as SQVTM and CDR2 as ANQGSEA. Trimming cost V 4 bases and J 6 bases, with 6 bases left between them. The CDR3 is CSVASAGELFF. The DNA for the CDR3 is TGCAGCGTTGCCTCAGCCGGGGAGCTGTTTTTT.

The V call is TRBV2, the J call TRBJ2-1; D call uncertain. This CDR3 is built from 12 residues. CDR1 and CDR2 (germline): SNHLY, FYNNEI. V was trimmed by 4 bases and J by 6 bases, leaving 7 bases between them. The CDR3, as DNA: TGTGCCAGCAGTGTTGCCGGCAATGAGCAGTTCTTC. Its protein is CASSVAGNEQFF.

This clone was seen more than once but under ten times. V usage is TRBV9 and J usage is TRBJ2-5; TRBD2 agrees at 8 bases. Unmatched junction bases numbered 15, after V lost 1 base and J lost 4 bases. Germline CDR1 reads SGDLS; CDR2 reads YYNGEE. CDR3 length equals 18 residues. The CDR3 is CASSVSTSSGMMVETQYF. In DNA form, the CDR3 reads TGTGCCAGCAGCGTATCAACGAGTAGCGGGATGATGGTAGAGACCCAGTACTTC. Drawing the rest from reference TRBV9 and TRBJ2-5, the complete variable domain is DSGVTQTPKHLITATGQRVTLRCSPRSGDLSVYWYQQSLDQGLQFLIQYYNGEERAKGNILERFSAQQFPDLHSELNLSSLELGDSALYFCASSVSTSSGMMVETQYFGPGTRLLVL.

The CDR3 coding sequence is TGTGCCACCGCCCGACCGGGGGCTGGGGCCAACGTCCTGACTTTC. Its translation: CATARPGAGANVLTF. The gene calls are TRBV15 and TRBJ2-6, with D possibly TRBD2 on 6 matching bases. Trimming took off 8 bases at V and 2 bases at J, with 13 bases between the two ends. Germline V gene data show CDR1 as LNHNV and CDR2 as YYDKDF (reference sequence). This CDR3 is 15 amino acids long. The full variable domain, in which reference TRBV15 and TRBJ2-6 provide the parts outside the CDR3, is DAMVIQNPRYQVTQFGKPVTLSCSQTLNHNVMYWYQQKSSQAPKLLFHYYDKDFNNEADTPDNFQSRRPNTSFCFLDIRSPGLGDTAMYLCATARPGAGANVLTFGAGSRLTVL.

This clone turned up a few times. This chain links TRBV4-2 with TRBJ2-7, with TRBD1 matching over 7 bases. CDR1 is LGHNA and CDR2 is YNFKEQ in the germline V gene. J lost 2 bases, V lost 0 bases, and 4 bases had no gene match. This CDR3 is 15 amino acids long. CDR3 protein: CASSQEMTGPYEQYF. CDR3 nucleotide sequence: TGTGCCAGCAGCCAAGAAATGACAGGGCCCTACGAGCAGTACTTC.

This clone was observed a handful of times. This chain links TRBV29-1 with TRBJ1-3, with 8 bases identical to TRBD1. Trimming took 6 bases from V and 4 from J; bases not matched to a gene: 5. The germline CDR1 and CDR2 sequences are SQVTM and ANQGSEA. The CDR3 sequence is 13 residues long. This CDR3 is CSVTGTGGNTIYF. The CDR3 DNA reads as TGCAGCGTCACCGGGACAGGAGGAAACACCATATATTTT.

V gene TRBV15 combines with J gene TRBJ2-3; the D gene is possibly TRBD2 (5 bases). Trimming stripped 0 bases from V and 5 bases from J, with 12 bases between. The CDR3 has 15 amino acids. CDR1 is LNHNV, CDR2 YYDKDF, per germline (reference sequence). This chain's CDR3 is CATSRDGLAVDTQYF. In DNA, the CDR3 is TGTGCCACCAGCAGAGATGGCCTAGCAGTAGATACGCAGTATTTT.

The CDR3 DNA sequence: TGTGCCAGCAGTGCCCCAGCGGGAGCACCCAATGAGCAGTTCTTC. Translation: CASSAPAGAPNEQFF. The chain links TRBV9 to TRBJ2-1, with TRBD2 identical over 8 bases. V gave up 5 bases and J gave up 6 bases; unmatched junction bases: 10. Germline assignment: CDR1 SGDLS and CDR2 YYNGEE. The CDR3 is 15 residues long.

This clone has more than one count but fewer than ten. V is TRBV5-6 and J is TRBJ1-1; D not certain. The germline V gene encodes CDR1 SGHDT and CDR2 YYEEEE. This CDR3 is 13 amino acids long. Trimming cost V 2 bases and J 1 base, with 6 bases left between them. CDR3 residues: CASSFPQNTEAFF. For the CDR3, the DNA is TGTGCCAGCAGCTTCCCACAGAACACTGAAGCTTTCTTT.

The chain has TRBV28 and TRBJ2-7, with TRBD1 matching 9 bases. Trimming removed 7 bases from V and 3 bases from J; junction bases left unmatched: 10. The CDR3 is made up of 15 amino acids. Germline CDR1 is MDHEN and CDR2 is SYDVKM. The CDR3: CASIAPGQGHYEQYF. For the CDR3, the DNA is TGTGCCAGCATCGCACCGGGACAGGGACACTACGAGCAGTACTTC. Drawing the rest from reference TRBV28 and TRBJ2-7, the complete variable domain is DVKVTQSSRYLVKRTGEKVFLECVQDMDHENMFWYRQDPGLGLRLIYFSYDVKMKEKGDIPEGYSVSREKKERFSLILESASTNQTSMYLCASIAPGQGHYEQYFGPGTRLTVT.

The V call is TRBV10-3, the J call TRBJ2-7; tentatively, D is TRBD1 (6 bases). Trimming cost V 3 bases and J 3 bases, with 12 bases left between them. Germline loops: CDR1 ENHRY, CDR2 SYGVKD. There are 14 residues in the CDR3. CDR3 sequence: CAISDGLDSYEQYF. The CDR3 DNA reads as TGTGCCATCAGTGATGGTCTGGACAGCTACGAGCAGTACTTC.